This T cell receptor (beta chain) derives from a study of T cells in Graves' hyperthyroidism and ophthalmopathy. At the level of the study: At initial diagnosis, before any treatment had begun, peripheral blood was obtained. Study results and caveats: In validation, the model predicted ophthalmopathy. These predictions came a median 6.5 months before onset.

CDR3 length: 16 residues. V lost 2 bases to trimming and J lost 9 bases, with 19 bases between them. Germline V gene lookup returns CDR1 SGHAT and CDR2 FQNNGV. About this clonotype: Antigen specificity is unknown.

The investigators amplified TCR beta CDR3 regions from RNA transcripts. HTBI primers were the set used in a first-round RT-PCR of the TCR CDR3. TCRdb recomputed calls from the multiplex PCR reads with MiXCR, one row per CDR3 protein. The repertoire holds nearly 600,000 distinct CDR3 sequences, with approximately 15% as singletons. Sequenced sample: blood. The V and J genes are TRBV11-2 and TRBJ2-2, with TRBD2 as a possible D gene (6 bases). This receptor was taken from a woman between 18 and 29 years old with Graves' ophthalmopathy. CDR3 residues: CASSLKLREPHRELFF. In DNA form, the CDR3 reads TGTGCCAGCAGCTTAAAACTCCGGGAGCCCCACCGGGAGCTGTTTTTT.